This entry lists 30 T cell receptor beta chains sequenced from one sample in a study of blood T cells in healthy people across ages. A J-beta primer mix and a sample-barcoded 5' primer were used in a second PCR of roughly 7 to 12 cycles. TCRdb analysed the 5' RACE reads with MiXCR anew, one entry per CDR3 protein. The sample contains nearly 800,000 distinct CDR3 sequences, roughly 56% of which appear only once. Source material: blood. These receptors were collected from a middle-aged man in good health.

V is TRBV3-1 and J is TRBJ2-7, with 9 bases lining up with TRBD2. With 1 base clipped from V and 2 bases from J, the junction kept 3 bases outside the gene matches. CDR3 length: 15 residues. Germline V gene lookup returns CDR1 LGHDT and CDR2 YNNKEL (reference sequence). CDR3 sequence (DNA): TGTGCCAGCAGCCAAGCCGGGACTAGCCCCTACGAGCAGTACTTC. It yields the protein CASSQAGTSPYEQYF.

The chain carries TRBV12-3 or TRBV12-4 and TRBJ1-2; no clear D gene. CDR3 length equals 14 residues. V shed 10 bases and J shed 8 bases, with 23 bases lying between them. In nucleotides, the CDR3 is TGTGCCAACACTGCTGAAGGGCTAATCGGGGGCTACACCTTC. This translates into CANTAEGLIGGYTF.

This clonotype was seen at least ten times. The chain employs TRBV7-2 and TRBJ2-7; possibly TRBD1 or TRBD2 for D (6 bases each). CDR3 length: 14 amino acids. Trimming removed 1 base from V and 2 bases from J, with 9 bases in between. Germline V CDR1 and CDR2: SGHTA, FQGNSA. In DNA form, the CDR3 reads TGTGCCAGCAGCTTAGGAGGGGGGCCCTACGAGCAGTACTTC. Translated, it gives CASSLGGGPYEQYF.

This clonotype has more than one count but fewer than ten. The chain joins TRBV20-1 to TRBJ2-5; TRBD2 matches at 9 bases. The J call is in doubt because the DNA end fits TRBJ2-7 better. The germline V gene has CDR1 DFQATT and CDR2 SNEGSKA (reference sequence). The CDR3 length is 15 residues. The CDR3 sequence is CSAPAPLAGYHEQYF. CDR3 nucleotides: TGCAGTGCGCCCGCACCCCTAGCGGGGTACCACGAGCAGTACTTC.

The CDR3 is CASSLVVGSANYGYTF. As DNA, the CDR3 is TGTGCCAGCAGCTTAGTAGTGGGCAGCGCGAACTATGGCTACACCTTC. This chain joins TRBV7-9 and TRBJ1-2; D gene unclear. The CDR3 consists of 16 residues. V lost 1 base to trimming and J lost 2 bases, with 14 bases between them. Germline CDR1 is SEHNR and CDR2 is FQNEAQ (reference sequence).

This sequence joins TRBV7-2 and TRBJ2-3; 9 positions match TRBD2. J lost 0 bases, V lost 6 bases, and 7 bases had no gene match. The length of the CDR3 is 16 residues. In germline, CDR1 is SGHTA, CDR2 FQGNSA. The CDR3 DNA reads as TGTGCCAGCAGAATGGGACTAGCCCTAAGCACAGATACGCAGTATTTT. It translates to CASRMGLALSTDTQYF.

This clonotype was counted only a few times. This sequence joins TRBV5-1 and TRBJ2-3, with D uncertain. There are 13 residues in the CDR3. V was cut by 0 bases and J by 4 bases, with 6 bases left in between. Germline loops: CDR1 SGHRS, CDR2 YFSETQ. Here the CDR3 reads CASSLEVADTQYF. The CDR3 DNA sequence: TGCGCCAGCAGCTTGGAGGTGGCAGATACGCAGTATTTT. Filled out from reference TRBV5-1 and TRBJ2-3, the complete variable domain reads KAGVTQTPRYLIKTRGQQVTLSCSPISGHRSVSWYQQTPGQGLQFLFEYFSETQRNKGNFPGRFSGRQFSNSRSEMNVSTLELGDSALYLCASSLEVADTQYFGPGTRLTVL.

The chain joins TRBV27 to TRBJ1-5; 8 nucleotides match TRBD1. Trimming at V came to 5 bases and at J to 7 bases, leaving 4 bases not matched to a gene. Per the germline V gene, CDR1 is MNHEY and CDR2 is SMNVEV (reference sequence). CDR3 size: 13 residues. The CDR3 here is CASSGQGQQPQHF. DNA for the CDR3: TGTGCCAGCAGTGGACAGGGCCAACAGCCCCAGCATTTT.

The gene calls are TRBV29-1 and TRBJ2-1; D is perhaps TRBD1 or TRBD2 (6 bases each). This CDR3 comprises 15 residues. Deletions cut 1 base from V and 6 bases from J, with 16 bases between. CDR1 and CDR2 (germline): SQVTM, ANQGSEA. CDR3 nucleotide sequence: TGCAGCGTTGAAGTGACCGGGGGCAAACTCAATGAGCAGTTCTTC. Amino acids: CSVEVTGGKLNEQFF.

The rearrangement uses TRBV20-1 and TRBJ1-2; D is uncertain. V lost 1 base and J lost 6, with 15 bases in between. This CDR3 comprises 14 residues. Germline V gives CDR1 DFQATT, CDR2 SNEGSKA (reference sequence). The CDR3 DNA is TGCAGTGCTAGAGGACACGAGCCCACCCATGGCTACACCTTC. It translates to CSARGHEPTHGYTF.

This clonotype was observed a few times. This chain links TRBV4-2 with TRBJ2-2, with 9 bases that match TRBD1. This CDR3 is 15 amino acids long. Germline-derived CDR1 and CDR2 are LGHNA and YNFKEQ. V lost 3 bases, J lost 1 base, and 0 bases stayed unmatched. CDR3: CASSQGQGNTGELFF. CDR3 DNA: TGTGCCAGCAGCCAGGGACAGGGGAACACCGGGGAGCTGTTTTTT.

The gene calls are TRBV7-2 and TRBJ2-5; 7 bases are a match to TRBD2. The CDR3 runs 14 residues. Trimming took 5 bases from V and 1 from J; bases not matched to a gene: 4. Germline V gene data show CDR1 as SGHTA and CDR2 as FQGNSA. CDR3 in amino acids: CASSQGGAQETQYF. As DNA, the CDR3 is TGTGCCAGCAGCCAGGGAGGGGCCCAAGAGACCCAGTACTTC.

V and J are TRBV6-1 and TRBJ2-5; possibly TRBD1 for D (5 bases). The germline V and J ends were trimmed by 1 base and 5 bases, with 14 bases remaining between them. Per germline, CDR1 MNHNS and CDR2 SASEGT. The CDR3 runs 15 residues. For the CDR3, the DNA is TGTGCCAGCAGTGAAGGTCTCACAGGCCGGGAGACCCAGTACTTC. Translating it yields CASSEGLTGRETQYF.

The table lists this clonotype with a few counts. The J gene is TRBJ2-1, the V gene TRBV6-2 or TRBV6-3; no clear D. Trimming pared 2 bases from V and 1 base from J, leaving 6 bases between. There are 14 residues in the CDR3. Germline V lookup: CDR1 MNHEY, CDR2 SVGEGT. The CDR3 nucleotides read TGTGCCAGCAGTTACGAAGAGTCCTACAATGAGCAGTTCTTC. Encoded protein: CASSYEESYNEQFF.

The chain recombines TRBV25-1 with TRBJ1-1, with D tentatively TRBD1 (5 bases). The ends were cut back, 5 bases at V and 6 bases at J, with 13 bases in the middle. The germline CDR1 and CDR2 sequences are MGHDK and SYGVNS. CDR3 size: 13 residues. CDR3 nucleotide sequence: TGTGCCAGCAGTTGGAGAGGGACCGCTGAAGCTTTCTTT. Protein: CASSWRGTAEAFF.

This clonotype was picked up one time. The chain uses TRBV20-1 and TRBJ2-7, with 10 bases identical to TRBD2. V trimming: 8 bases; J trimming: 1 base; junction bases outside the gene matches: 14. The germline V gene encodes CDR1 DFQATT and CDR2 SNEGSKA (reference sequence). This CDR3 comprises 16 residues. The CDR3 bases are TGCAGTTGTCTAGACGGGCGTAGCGGGAGGTCCTACGAGCAGTACTTC. This sequence encodes CSCLDGRSGRSYEQYF.

The chain links TRBV20-1 to TRBJ2-1; 7 bases map to TRBD2. Losses at the gene ends were 0 bases for V and 8 bases for J; bases not matched to a gene: 7. Germline-derived CDR1 and CDR2 are DFQATT and SNEGSKA (reference sequence). The CDR3 has 14 residues. CDR3 region: CSARDWLADDEQFF. CDR3 DNA: TGCAGTGCTAGAGATTGGCTAGCGGACGATGAGCAGTTCTTC.

The chain combines TRBV4-1 with TRBJ2-7, with 11 nucleotides matching TRBD2. Trimming at V came to 2 bases and at J to 0 bases, leaving 3 bases not matched to a gene. CDR3 length equals 16 residues. CDR1 is MGHRA and CDR2 is YSYEKL in the germline V gene. CDR3 in DNA: TGCGCCAGCAGCCAATTTGGACTAGCGGGCTCCTACGAGCAGTACTTC. Translation: CASSQFGLAGSYEQYF.

The gene calls are TRBV5-6 and TRBJ2-5; perhaps TRBD2 as D (6 bases). Germline V gene lookup returns CDR1 SGHDT and CDR2 YYEEEE. Trimming took 2 bases from V and 1 from J, leaving 12 bases between them. The CDR3 totals 15 residues. The CDR3 DNA sequence: TGTGCCAGCAGCTTCACGGAGGGGCCCCAAGAGACCCAGTACTTC. Protein product: CASSFTEGPQETQYF.

The J gene is TRBJ2-4, the V gene TRBV13; no clear D. The J call may not be correct, given that the DNA end is closer to TRBJ2-7. CDR1 and CDR2 from the germline V gene are PRHDT and FYEKMQ (reference sequence). CDR3 length equals 12 residues. The DNA for the CDR3 is TGTGCCAGCAGTACAGACCTCTACGAGCAGTACTTC. It is translated as CASSTDLYEQYF.

This clonotype was counted many times. This sequence joins TRBV10-2 and TRBJ2-7; D is unresolved. The V end lost 4 bases, the J end lost 6 bases, and 7 bases lay between the germline ends. The CDR3 runs to 11 residues. The germline CDR1 and CDR2 sequences are WSHSY and SAAADI. The CDR3 DNA reads TGCGCCAGCAGTGTGCAGGTCGAGCAGTACTTC. Translating gives CASSVQVEQYF.

The chain uses TRBV12-3 or TRBV12-4 and TRBJ2-7, with 8 bases aligning to TRBD2. Trimming took 1 base from V and 5 from J; bases not matched to a gene: 4. The CDR3 has 14 residues. The CDR3, as DNA: TGTGCCAGCAGTTTAGTGGGACTAGGCCACGAGCAGTACTTC. This sequence encodes CASSLVGLGHEQYF.

The gene calls are TRBV24-1 and TRBJ1-4; D may be TRBD1 (5 bases). With 3 bases removed from V and 5 bases from J, the gap between germline ends came to 12 bases. Germline lookup yields CDR1 KGHDR and CDR2 SFDVKD. The CDR3 runs to 15 residues. The CDR3 DNA reads TGTGCCACCAGTGATAGCCGGGACGGAAATGAAAAACTGTTTTTT. Amino acid sequence: CATSDSRDGNEKLFF.

V and J are TRBV10-3 and TRBJ2-7; 7 bases are shared with TRBD2. V dropped 3 bases and J dropped 2; count of bases not matched to a gene: 10. CDR1 and CDR2 from the germline V gene are ENHRY and SYGVKD. CDR3 length equals 16 residues. The CDR3 spells CAISDLDAGTTYEQYF. In nucleotides, the CDR3 is TGTGCCATCAGTGATCTGGACGCCGGGACTACCTACGAGCAGTACTTC.

The rearrangement uses TRBV20-1 and TRBJ1-1; D unclear. Trimming pared 0 bases from V and 11 bases from J, leaving 10 bases between. The germline CDR1 and CDR2 sequences are DFQATT and SNEGSKA (reference sequence). This CDR3 is 11 amino acids long. The CDR3: CSARESLEAFF. DNA for the CDR3: TGCAGTGCTAGAGAGTCCTTAGAGGCTTTCTTT.

The CDR3 spells CASSTSGGPHYEQYF. In nucleotides, the CDR3 is TGTGCCAGCAGCACTAGCGGGGGGCCCCACTACGAGCAGTACTTC. V is TRBV6-6 and J is TRBJ2-7, with 12 bases identical to TRBD2. J lost 3 bases, V lost 6 bases, and 6 bases had no gene match. Germline CDR1 MNHNY, CDR2 SVGAGI (reference sequence). The CDR3 is 15 residues long.

This clonotype has only one observation. V and J are TRBV5-5 and TRBJ2-1; the match to TRBD1 covers 8 bases. The V and J ends lost 0 bases and 9 bases, in that order; junction bases with no gene match: 5. Per the germline V gene, CDR1 is SGHKS and CDR2 is YYEKEE (reference sequence). The CDR3 spans 14 residues. The CDR3 region has the DNA TGTGCCAGCAGCTTGGCGGACAGGGTTGCTGAGCAGTTCTTC. Its translation: CASSLADRVAEQFF.

This clonotype was counted only a few times. This sequence joins TRBV5-4 and TRBJ2-5; possible D gene TRBD1, 7 bases. CDR1 is SGHNT, CDR2 YYREEE, per germline (reference sequence). CDR3 length: 22 residues. V was clipped by 0 bases and J by 1 base, with 31 bases between them. The CDR3 bases are TGTGCCAGCAGCTTGGAGGATTACCCGGGGGCCGGGACAGTGGGCTTCCAAGAGACCCAGTACTTC. Protein product: CASSLEDYPGAGTVGFQETQYF.

This sequence joins TRBV19 and TRBJ1-2; D ambiguous. Germline loops: CDR1 LNHDA, CDR2 SQIVND (reference sequence). This CDR3 has 14 amino acids. The V end lost 3 bases, the J end lost 4 bases, and 12 bases lay between the germline ends. The CDR3 DNA reads TGTGCCAGTAGTATCGAGTCTTCAGGCTATGGCTACACCTTC. This sequence encodes CASSIESSGYGYTF.

V gene TRBV6-5 combines with J gene TRBJ2-5, with TRBD1 matching over 11 bases. V trimming: 7 bases; J trimming: 11 bases; junction bases outside the gene matches: 15. CDR1 is MNHEY and CDR2 is SVGAGI in the germline V gene. The CDR3 loop spans 15 amino acids. CDR3 sequence (DNA): TGTGCCAGCACCCCGGGGACAGGGGGGTACAATGAGCAGTACTTC. It translates to CASTPGTGGYNEQYF.